This TCR beta chain was documented in a study of T cell responses to AZD1222 COVID-19 vaccine. The protocol was immunoSEQ multiplex PCR, while the TCRdb copy is restricted to in-frame clones and leaves out a portion. The table lists about 120,000 clones, 85% to 95% of them singletons. This clonotype originated in an adult in good health. This sample comprised peripheral blood, obtained on day 0 of AZD1222 vaccination.

CDR3 nucleotides: TGTGCCAGCAGCTTGACAGGGAAGGGGCAGCCCCAGCATTTT. Protein sequence: CASSLTGKGQPQHF. V is TRBV5-6 and J is TRBJ1-5; the D gene is possibly TRBD1 (6 bases). CDR1 is SGHDT, CDR2 YYEEEE, per germline. This CDR3 has 14 residues. The V gene lost 1 base and the J gene lost 7 bases, with 12 bases spanning the gap. The full variable domain, its missing parts supplied by reference TRBV5-6 and TRBJ1-5, is DAGVTQSPTHLIKTRGQQVTLRCSPKSGHDTVSWYQQALGQGPQFIFQYYEEEERQRGNFPDRFSGHQFPNYSSELNVNALLLGDSALYLCASSLTGKGQPQHFGDGTRLSIL.